This T cell receptor beta chain was observed in a study of blood T cell repertoires in COVID-19. Across the whole study: Donors in the United States, Italy and Spain gave samples during acute or convalescent COVID-19. Sample material is recorded as cDNA or gDNA derived from T cells, B-cell-depleted T cells, or PBMCs.

Profiled with immunoSEQ multiplex PCR; TCRdb holds only in-frame clones, not every one. The table lists about 380,000 clones, roughly 90% of them singletons. Germline V gives CDR1 GTSNPN, CDR2 SVGIG (reference sequence). The length of the CDR3 is 13 residues. The germline V and J ends were trimmed by 1 base and 5 bases, with 11 bases remaining between them. The rearrangement joins TRBV30 to TRBJ1-1; D might be TRBD1 (6 bases). The source of this sequence is a man in his forties or fifties with acute or convalescent COVID-19. The sample comprised peripheral blood. The chain's CDR3 is CAWSGRGRTEAFF. The CDR3 nucleotides are TGTGCCTGGAGTGGGCGGGGGCGGACTGAAGCTTTCTTT.